This TCR beta chain was obtained from a study of Ad26.COV2.S vaccination and SARS-CoV-2 variants. Study-wide results and caveats: Post-vaccination spike-specific CD8+ and CD4+ T cell responses reportedly had substantial breadth.

CDR3 length equals 14 residues. Between the trimmed V and J ends, which lost 3 bases and 5 bases, there was a span of 14 bases. Germline CDR1 is SGHTA and CDR2 is FQGNSA. Here immunoSEQ multiplex PCR was the method, and the copy in TCRdb shows in-frame clones only, minus some. The table has about 180,000 clones, roughly 85% seen once; the top ten hold 5.9%. Comments on this clone: No antigen is known for it.

The specimen was peripheral blood, collected after recovery from COVID-19. The V and J genes are TRBV7-2 and TRBJ2-7; no clear D. The origin of this receptor is a human donor who had recovered from COVID-19. The DNA for the CDR3 is TGTGCCAGCAGCTTCTCTCGGCAGATGAACGAGCAGTACTTC. This sequence encodes CASSFSRQMNEQYF.